This T cell receptor beta chain appears in the sequencing data of a study of control samples from healthy donors and cancer patients. Repertoires were generated with immunoSEQ multiplex PCR, while TCRdb's copy carries only in-frame clones and drops some. The table records roughly 100,000 clones, 88% of them present only once. CDR1 MNHEY and CDR2 SVGAGI come from the germline V gene. The CDR3 spans 13 residues. V was pared by 6 bases and J by 2 bases, with 9 bases between. The sequence was collected from a man younger than 45 in good health. The J gene is TRBJ2-3, the V gene TRBV6-5; D remains ambiguous. The sequencing sample was made of blood. The CDR3 coding sequence is TGTGCCAGCAGCTCGACCCCCACAGATACGCAGTATTTT. It yields the protein CASSSTPTDTQYF.